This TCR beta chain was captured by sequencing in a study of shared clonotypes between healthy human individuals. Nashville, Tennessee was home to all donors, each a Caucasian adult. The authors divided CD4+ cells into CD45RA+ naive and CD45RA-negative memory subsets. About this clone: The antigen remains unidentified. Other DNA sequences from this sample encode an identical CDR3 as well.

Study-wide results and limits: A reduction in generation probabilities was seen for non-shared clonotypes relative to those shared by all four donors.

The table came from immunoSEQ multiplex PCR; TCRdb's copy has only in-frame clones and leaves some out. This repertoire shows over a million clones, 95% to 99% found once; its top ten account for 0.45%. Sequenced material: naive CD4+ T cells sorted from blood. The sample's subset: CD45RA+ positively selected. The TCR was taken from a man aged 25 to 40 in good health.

Written as DNA, the CDR3 is TGTGCCAGCAGCTTCAACAGCAATCAGCCCCAGCATTTT. Its translation is CASSFNSNQPQHF. The chain recombines TRBV7-9 with TRBJ1-5, with D unresolved. The germline CDR1 and CDR2 sequences are SEHNR and FQNEAQ (reference sequence). The CDR3 is made up of 13 amino acids. Trimming shortened V by 3 bases and J by 1 base, and 4 bases separated the two germline ends. Full variable domain (outside the CDR3, taken from reference TRBV7-9 and TRBJ1-5): DTGVSQNPRHKITKRGQNVTFRCDPISEHNRLYWYRQTLGQGPEFLTYFQNEAQLEKSRLLSDRFSAERPKGSFSTLEIQRTEQGDSAMYLCASSFNSNQPQHFGDGTRLSIL.